Presented here are 32 T cell receptor beta chains from one specimen sequenced in a study of cytomegalovirus exposure and HLA in healthy donors. The PCR ran on 60 Vbeta and 13 Jbeta primers. This table comes from immunoSEQ multiplex PCR, and its TCRdb copy is limited to in-frame clones, with some not included. The repertoire holds approximately 140,000 clones, with about 78% as singletons. The sequenced material came from PBMCs. The receptor source for this set is a male donor in good health and CMV-seronegative.

There are a few counts of this clone. The gene calls are TRBV5-1 and TRBJ2-3; 14 bases are a match to TRBD2. Germline CDR1 and CDR2: SGHRS and YFSETQ. The CDR3 is made up of 20 amino acids. V trimming: 7 bases; J trimming: 1 base; junction bases outside the gene matches: 17. As DNA, the CDR3 is TGCGCCAGCGTGAAGACCCCGGGACTAGCGGGAGCCGGGCGCACAGATACGCAGTATTTT. It encodes CASVKTPGLAGAGRTDTQYF.

The gene calls are TRBV2 and TRBJ1-4; 9 nucleotides agree with TRBD1. The CDR3 sequence is 16 residues long. Germline values: CDR1 SNHLY, CDR2 FYNNEI. V shed 3 bases and J 7 bases; nucleotides not matched to a gene: 9. Here the CDR3 reads CASSDRRGQGGEKLFF. DNA of the CDR3: TGTGCCAGCAGTGATCGGAGGGGACAGGGTGGTGAAAAACTGTTTTTT.

The chain couples TRBV19 to TRBJ1-1; 8 bases are a match to TRBD1. The CDR3 consists of 15 residues. Trimming at V came to 6 bases and at J to 1 base, leaving 7 bases not matched to a gene. CDR1 and CDR2 (germline): LNHDA, SQIVND (reference sequence). In nucleotides, the CDR3 is TGTGCCAGTAGGGCAGGGGGCGGAGGGAACACTGAAGCTTTCTTT. Translated, it gives CASRAGGGGNTEAFF.

The chain joins TRBV5-1 to TRBJ2-5, with 10 bases lining up with TRBD1. Unmatched junction bases numbered 6, after V lost 0 bases and J lost 4 bases. This CDR3 has 16 residues. The germline V gene has CDR1 SGHRS and CDR2 YFSETQ. As DNA, the CDR3 is TGCGCCAGCAGCTTGGTTTTGACAGGGGGCGTAGAGACCCAGTACTTC. It codes for CASSLVLTGGVETQYF.

The gene calls are TRBV6-5 and TRBJ1-2; the match to TRBD1 covers 9 bases. CDR3 length: 16 amino acids. Germline V gene lookup returns CDR1 MNHEY and CDR2 SVGAGI. V lost 2 bases to trimming and J lost 4 bases; unmatched junction nucleotides: 8. The CDR3 DNA reads TGTGCCAGCAGTTACAAGGGGACAGGGCAACTCTATGGCTACACCTTC. It codes for CASSYKGTGQLYGYTF.

The chain combines TRBV19 with TRBJ1-1; D is unresolved. The CDR3 runs 13 residues. Trimming took off 3 bases at V and 1 base at J, with 6 bases between the two ends. Germline assignment: CDR1 LNHDA and CDR2 SQIVND (reference sequence). The DNA for the CDR3 is TGTGCCAGTAGTATTCTCGGGAACACTGAAGCTTTCTTT. Residues: CASSILGNTEAFF.

In regard to this clone: Its ends do not fully match the called genes, so a read error is possible. This chain uses TRBV7-9 with TRBJ2-5; D perhaps matches TRBD2 (5 bases). Per germline, CDR1 SEHNR and CDR2 FQNEAQ (reference sequence). This CDR3 comprises 13 residues. CDR3 loop: CSSSLSGEETQYF. In nucleotides, the CDR3 is TGTTCCAGCAGCTTGTCCGGGGAAGAGACCCAGTACTTC.

This clone was found once. The chain carries TRBV30 and TRBJ1-2; D is possibly TRBD1 (6 bases). Germline V CDR1 and CDR2: GTSNPN, SVGIG (reference sequence). V shed 0 bases and J shed 4 bases, with 18 bases lying between them. The CDR3 consists of 16 residues. The CDR3 reads CAWSVNRAAGGYGYTF. The DNA of the CDR3 is TGTGCCTGGAGTGTAAACAGGGCCGCAGGTGGCTATGGCTACACCTTC.

The genes are TRBV27 and TRBJ2-1; TRBD2 matches 9 bases. The ends lost 6 bases at V and 8 bases at J; junction bases unmatched: 11. The CDR3 spans 15 residues. The V gene's germline CDR1 is MNHEY and CDR2 SMNVEV (reference sequence). In DNA form, the CDR3 reads TGTGCCAGCAGCCAATTAGCGGGGGCTGCCGATGAGCAGTTCTTC. The encoded protein is CASSQLAGAADEQFF.

DNA of the CDR3: TGTGCCAGCAGCGTAGAGGGGCTGGCTAATGAAAAACTGTTTTTT. Translating it yields CASSVEGLANEKLFF. The J gene is TRBJ1-4, the V gene TRBV9; D is possibly TRBD1 (5 bases). V was cut by 0 bases and J by 3 bases, with 9 bases left in between. The germline V gene encodes CDR1 SGDLS and CDR2 YYNGEE. The CDR3 has 15 amino acids.

This clone has just one count. The chain has TRBV27 and TRBJ1-1, with a tentative D call TRBD1 (6 bases). CDR1 MNHEY and CDR2 SMNVEV come from the germline V gene (reference sequence). The V gene lost 2 bases and the J gene lost 0 bases, with 7 bases spanning the gap. The CDR3 loop spans 14 amino acids. The CDR3: CASSLQGMNTEAFF. Written as DNA, the CDR3 is TGTGCCAGCAGTTTACAGGGGATGAACACTGAAGCTTTCTTT.

The gene calls are TRBV19 and TRBJ2-3; 10 bases are a match to TRBD1. The CDR3 extends over 14 amino acids. Per the germline V gene, CDR1 is LNHDA and CDR2 is SQIVND (reference sequence). J was trimmed by 5 bases and V by 5 bases; bases with no gene match: 4. CDR3 coding DNA: TGTGCCAGTAGTCCCGGACAGGGGGGAGATACGCAGTATTTT. It codes for CASSPGQGGDTQYF.

The chain joins TRBV4-1 to TRBJ1-1; D not resolved. CDR1 and CDR2 (germline): MGHRA, YSYEKL. V was trimmed by 0 bases and J by 5 bases, leaving 10 bases between them. The CDR3 loop spans 14 amino acids. CDR3 DNA sequence: TGCGCCAGCAGCCAAGATGGGCGAGGGACTGAAGCTTTCTTT. Its protein product is CASSQDGRGTEAFF.

This clone has only a few counts. This chain joins TRBV6-5 and TRBJ1-6; 7 positions match TRBD1. V lost 6 bases to trimming and J lost 5 bases; unmatched junction nucleotides: 7. This CDR3 spans 15 amino acids. CDR1 MNHEY and CDR2 SVGAGI come from the germline V gene. The CDR3 DNA is TGTGCCAGCAGAAACTCAGGGGGAGATAATTCACCCCTCCACTTT. Protein sequence: CASRNSGGDNSPLHF.

The V gene is TRBV30, the J gene TRBJ1-6, with 7 bases fitting TRBD1. The germline V gene has CDR1 GTSNPN and CDR2 SVGIG (reference sequence). The CDR3 extends over 16 amino acids. The V and J ends lost 3 bases and 6 bases, in that order; junction bases with no gene match: 11. CDR3 protein: CAWSRPQGISNSPLHF. The CDR3 nucleotides read TGTGCCTGGAGCCGCCCACAGGGGATCAGTAATTCACCCCTCCACTTT. The full variable domain, completed using reference TRBV30 and TRBJ1-6, is SQTIHQWPATLVQPVGSPLSLECTVEGTSNPNLYWYRQAAGRGLQLLFYSVGIGQISSEVPQNLSASRPQDRQFILSSKKLLLSDSGFYLCAWSRPQGISNSPLHFGNGTRLTVT.

This clone has just a few counts. The chain uses TRBV21-1 and TRBJ2-4; the D call of TRBD2 is as the table states it, not checked on the DNA. TRBV21-1 is an annotated pseudogene. This CDR3 is 17 amino acids long. The CDR3 spells CASSKAPRAGAKNIQYF. Written as DNA, the CDR3 is TGTGCCAGCAGCAAAGCGCCGAGAGCGGGAGCCAAAAACATTCAGTACTTC.

V gene TRBV5-1 combines with J gene TRBJ2-1; TRBD1 matches 8 bases. CDR1 and CDR2 from the germline V gene are SGHRS and YFSETQ. This CDR3 region has 14 residues. Trimming at V came to 3 bases and at J to 7 bases, leaving 6 bases not matched to a gene. DNA of the CDR3: TGCGCCAGCAGCTCACAGGGGGAAGGGAATGAGCAGTTCTTC. As protein: CASSSQGEGNEQFF. Drawing the rest from reference TRBV5-1 and TRBJ2-1, the complete variable domain is KAGVTQTPRYLIKTRGQQVTLSCSPISGHRSVSWYQQTPGQGLQFLFEYFSETQRNKGNFPGRFSGRQFSNSRSEMNVSTLELGDSALYLCASSSQGEGNEQFFGPGTRLTVL.

The J gene is TRBJ1-2, the V gene TRBV13, with D perhaps matching TRBD1 (5 bases). This CDR3 is built from 17 residues. CDR1 is PRHDT, CDR2 FYEKMQ, per germline (reference sequence). V dropped 3 bases and J dropped 2 bases, with 19 bases sitting between them. The CDR3 reads CASSFRRGRVSNYGYTF. The CDR3 DNA reads as TGTGCCAGCAGCTTTAGAAGAGGCAGGGTGTCCAACTATGGCTACACCTTC.

The chain carries TRBV19 and TRBJ1-5, with D unresolved. V gave up 3 bases and J gave up 3 bases, with 6 bases separating them. This CDR3 comprises 13 residues. Looked up from germline, CDR1 is LNHDA and CDR2 is SQIVND (reference sequence). DNA of the CDR3: TGTGCCAGTAGTATGAGTCACAATCAGCCCCAGCATTTT. It specifies CASSMSHNQPQHF.

This clone has a single count. V and J are TRBV10-3 and TRBJ1-1; D uncertain. Trimming stripped 4 bases from V and 2 bases from J, with 8 bases between. The CDR3 consists of 13 residues. The germline CDR1 and CDR2 sequences are ENHRY and SYGVKD. CDR3 region: CAISGLGNTEAFF. The CDR3 DNA follows: TGTGCCATCAGTGGGCTGGGCAACACTGAAGCTTTCTTT.

This chain's CDR3 is CASSVASGSYEQYF. CDR3 nucleotide sequence: TGTGCCAGCAGTGTGGCTAGCGGATCCTACGAGCAGTACTTC. The genes are TRBV6-1 and TRBJ2-7, with 7 bases aligning to TRBD2. V dropped 4 bases and J dropped 1; count of bases not matched to a gene: 4. The CDR3 sequence is 14 residues long. CDR1 is MNHNS and CDR2 is SASEGT in the germline V gene.

The rearrangement uses TRBV30 and TRBJ2-2; perhaps TRBD1 as D (6 bases). Trimming took 3 bases from V and 7 from J, leaving 15 bases between them. The CDR3 is 14 amino acids. CDR1 GTSNPN and CDR2 SVGIG come from the germline V gene (reference sequence). The DNA of the CDR3 is TGTGCCTGGAGGGGGGCCGTTGGTTACGGGGAGCTGTTTTTT. It is translated as CAWRGAVGYGELFF. Full variable domain (outside the CDR3, taken from reference TRBV30 and TRBJ2-2): SQTIHQWPATLVQPVGSPLSLECTVEGTSNPNLYWYRQAAGRGLQLLFYSVGIGQISSEVPQNLSASRPQDRQFILSSKKLLLSDSGFYLCAWRGAVGYGELFFGEGSRLTVL.

The J gene is TRBJ1-6, the V gene TRBV5-6; no reliable D call. The V end lost 0 bases, the J end lost 4 bases, and 14 bases lay between the germline ends. CDR1 and CDR2 (germline): SGHDT, YYEEEE. This CDR3 is 17 amino acids long. CDR3 sequence reads: CASSLGPGSSYNSPLHF. The CDR3 bases are TGTGCCAGCAGCTTGGGCCCCGGTAGCTCTTATAATTCACCCCTCCACTTT.

This sequence joins TRBV5-1 and TRBJ2-5; 8 bases align to TRBD1. The germline V gene has CDR1 SGHRS and CDR2 YFSETQ. V trimming: 4 bases; J trimming: 4 bases; junction bases outside the gene matches: 6. The CDR3 is made up of 14 amino acids. The CDR3 coding sequence is TGCGCCAGCAGCCCCCTTACAGGGGGAGAGACCCAGTACTTC. The encoded protein is CASSPLTGGETQYF. Based on the CDR3 plus reference TRBV5-1 and TRBJ2-5, the full variable domain is KAGVTQTPRYLIKTRGQQVTLSCSPISGHRSVSWYQQTPGQGLQFLFEYFSETQRNKGNFPGRFSGRQFSNSRSEMNVSTLELGDSALYLCASSPLTGGETQYFGPGTRLLVL.

The CDR3 reads CSVEEGDRGSFTDTQYF. The CDR3 nucleotides are TGCAGCGTTGAAGAAGGGGACAGGGGGAGTTTCACAGATACGCAGTATTTT. The V call is TRBV29-1, the J call TRBJ2-3; TRBD1 matches at 11 bases. Germline assignment: CDR1 SQVTM and CDR2 ANQGSEA. The V and J ends lost 0 bases and 2 bases, in that order; junction bases with no gene match: 7. This CDR3 has 17 amino acids.

This clone was found once. V usage is TRBV4-3 and J usage is TRBJ1-4, with no clear D. Trimming cost V 0 bases and J 10 bases, with 15 bases left between them. From germline, CDR1 is LGHNA and CDR2 YSLEER. The CDR3 consists of 15 residues. Here the CDR3 reads CASSQDNEALGKLFF. In DNA, the CDR3 is TGCGCCAGCAGCCAAGATAATGAGGCGTTGGGAAAACTGTTTTTT.

The chain links TRBV2 to TRBJ2-4, with 11 bases fitting TRBD2. V was pared by 4 bases and J by 4 bases, with 9 bases of the junction left unmatched. The CDR3 runs 17 residues. Germline V gene data show CDR1 as SNHLY and CDR2 as FYNNEI. CDR3 bases: TGTGCCAGCAGTGCCAGGCTAGCGGGAGGCCCGAAAAACATTCAGTACTTC. It specifies CASSARLAGGPKNIQYF.

This clone was found a few times. The rearrangement joins TRBV4-1 to TRBJ1-6; 8 positions agree with TRBD1. Trimming at V came to 5 bases and at J to 10 bases, leaving 10 bases not matched to a gene. Per germline, CDR1 MGHRA and CDR2 YSYEKL. This CDR3 has 15 amino acids. As DNA, the CDR3 is TGCGCCAGCAGCAATCACGGACAGGGTAACTCACCCCTCCACTTT. It is translated as CASSNHGQGNSPLHF.

CDR3 loop: CASTPQPNTGELFF. CDR3 nucleotides: TGCGCCAGCACTCCACAGCCGAACACCGGGGAGCTGTTTTTT. The chain carries TRBV5-1 and TRBJ2-2; D unclear. The ends were cut back, 6 bases at V and 0 bases at J, with 9 bases in the middle. The CDR3 loop spans 14 amino acids. The germline V gene has CDR1 SGHRS and CDR2 YFSETQ.

The chain uses TRBV7-8 and TRBJ2-1, with D possibly being TRBD2 (5 bases). This CDR3 region has 15 residues. Germline CDR1 is SGHVS and CDR2 is FQNEAQ. Trimming took off 7 bases at V and 0 bases at J, with 13 bases between the two ends. The CDR3 region is CASTLLGSSYNEQFF. The CDR3 DNA is TGTGCCAGCACCCTACTTGGGAGCTCCTACAATGAGCAGTTCTTC. Based on the CDR3 plus reference TRBV7-8 and TRBJ2-1, the full variable domain is GAGVSQSPRYKVAKRGQDVALRCDPISGHVSLFWYQQALGQGPEFLTYFQNEAQLDKSGLPSDRFFAERPEGSVSTLKIQRTQQEDSAVYLCASTLLGSSYNEQFFGPGTRLTVL.

DNA for the CDR3: TGTGCCAGCAGCTTAATCGGCGGGGAAGTAGGAGGCTACACCTTC. This encodes CASSLIGGEVGGYTF. This chain links TRBV7-3 with TRBJ1-2; D not certain. The CDR3 runs 15 residues. Looked up from germline, CDR1 is SGHTA and CDR2 is FQGTGA. V was cut by 1 base and J by 8 bases, with 17 bases left in between.

The J gene is TRBJ1-4, the V gene TRBV14; D gene ambiguous. The CDR3 extends over 14 amino acids. Trimming removed 0 bases at V and 12 bases at J, with 14 bases between. Germline CDR1 and CDR2: SGHDN and FVKESK. In DNA form, the CDR3 reads TGTGCCAGCAGCCAAGATTCGGTCGCCGGGGAACTGTTTTTT. It specifies CASSQDSVAGELFF. The full variable domain, its missing parts supplied by reference TRBV14 and TRBJ1-4, is EAGVTQFPSHSVIEKGQTVTLRCDPISGHDNLYWYRRVMGKEIKFLLHFVKESKQDESGMPNNRFLAERTGGTYSTLKVQPAELEDSGVYFCASSQDSVAGELFFGSGTQLSVL.